This TCR beta chain was sequenced in a study of blood T cell repertoires in COVID-19. For the study at large: COVID-19 samples collected from the United States, Italy and Spain covered acute and convalescent phases. PBMCs, B-cell-depleted T cells, or T cells were the source of the cDNA or gDNA that made up the material.

Repertoires were generated with immunoSEQ multiplex PCR, while TCRdb's copy carries only in-frame clones and drops some. This table has 200,000 to 250,000 clones, roughly 80% appearing once. The Seattle patients joined while their infection was active and were tracked longitudinally afterward. The sequencing input was peripheral blood. This sequence originates from a woman of 80 years or more with COVID-19, enrolled during active disease.

DNA for the CDR3: TGTGCCATTAGCGGGAGGGGAAATGAGCAGTTCTTC. Translating gives CAISGRGNEQFF. The chain couples TRBV10-3 to TRBJ2-1; 11 bases are a match to TRBD2. The CDR3 covers 12 residues. The germline V gene encodes CDR1 ENHRY and CDR2 SYGVKD. V lost 9 bases, J lost 7 bases, and 2 bases stayed unmatched.